A single TCR beta chain is shown here with its context. Its matching antigen is unknown. The protocol was immunoSEQ multiplex PCR, while the TCRdb copy is restricted to in-frame clones and leaves out a portion. The sample lists 150,000 or so clones; roughly 91% were seen once. These data originate in a study of T cell responses to AZD1222 COVID-19 vaccine. Background on the study: Pooled samples include second doses given at about 4 or 12 weeks. Findings and caveats of the study: Spike-specific TCR breadth and depth grew following two AZD1222 doses. Only a handful of AZD1222 recipients, several in all, had baseline seropositivity.

Germline lookup yields CDR1 LNHDA and CDR2 SQIVND (reference sequence). Deletions cut 4 bases from V and 0 bases from J, with 6 bases between. The CDR3 is 13 residues long. The V gene is TRBV19, the J gene TRBJ1-2; D uncertain. The material was peripheral blood, obtained on day 0 of AZD1222 vaccination. This TCR was recovered from an adult in good health. The CDR3 DNA follows: TGTGCCAGTAGTAAACAGACTAACTATGGCTACACCTTC. Its translation: CASSKQTNYGYTF.